This entry lists 21 T cell receptor beta chains sequenced from one sample in a study of shared clonotypes between healthy human individuals. Some clones are missing from TCRdb's copy, which holds only in-frame ones; the method was immunoSEQ multiplex PCR. This table has about 2.4 million clones, over 85% appearing once. Sample: naive CD4+ T cells from PBMCs. Subset reported: CD45RA+ positively selected. These receptors were obtained from a man between 18 and 29 years old in good health. Some clones in this sample may be carry-over from other donors' samples.

The chain recombines TRBV29-1 with TRBJ2-5; D uncertain. Germline V gene lookup returns CDR1 SQVTM and CDR2 ANQGSEA. V dropped 1 base and J dropped 0 bases, with 6 bases sitting between them. The CDR3 is 13 residues long. This CDR3 reads CSVEGGYQETQYF. The DNA of the CDR3 is TGCAGCGTTGAAGGGGGATACCAAGAGACCCAGTACTTC.

The chain combines TRBV29-1 with TRBJ2-1; tentative D call: TRBD2 (6 bases). CDR3 length: 14 amino acids. Germline CDR1 reads SQVTM; CDR2 reads ANQGSEA. The ends were cut back, 3 bases at V and 5 bases at J, with 14 bases in the middle. The CDR3 bases are TGCAGCGTTGACTTCCGACTAGTGAACAATGAGCAGTTCTTC. Amino acids: CSVDFRLVNNEQFF.

The chain combines TRBV5-1 with TRBJ2-3, with D tentatively TRBD1 (6 bases). From germline, CDR1 is SGHRS and CDR2 YFSETQ. The V and J ends lost 0 bases and 2 bases respectively, with 19 bases between them. CDR3 length: 18 amino acids. The CDR3 nucleotides are TGCGCCAGCAGCTTGGGGGCACAGGGAGTATGGGTCACAGATACGCAGTATTTT. Amino acid sequence: CASSLGAQGVWVTDTQYF.

V gene TRBV27 combines with J gene TRBJ2-3; D is perhaps TRBD1 or TRBD2 (5 bases each). The germline V gene encodes CDR1 MNHEY and CDR2 SMNVEV (reference sequence). The CDR3 is 16 residues long. V was pared by 3 bases and J by 7 bases, with 20 bases between. CDR3 coding DNA: TGTGCCAGCAGTTTGGACCGGGGCTTTGGGGTCTATACGCAGTATTTT. This codes for CASSLDRGFGVYTQYF.

Concerning this clone itself: The junction departs from germline at one end; a sequencing error may be responsible. This chain links TRBV29-1 with TRBJ1-2; maybe TRBD1 (6 bases). This CDR3 region has 12 residues. CDR1 and CDR2 from the germline V gene are SQVTM and ANQGSEA. The CDR3 protein is CSVEDLPGGRAF. The DNA of the CDR3 is TGCAGCGTTGAAGATCTTCCGGGGGGCCGTGCCTTC.

The chain is built from TRBV9 and TRBJ2-2, with no clear D. Germline CDR1 SGDLS, CDR2 YYNGEE. Trimming took 0 bases from V and 6 from J, leaving 6 bases between them. The CDR3 is 13 amino acids. As DNA, the CDR3 is TGTGCCAGCAGCGTAGGGCGTCCCGGGGAGCTGTTTTTT. This translates into CASSVGRPGELFF.

The chain couples TRBV29-1 to TRBJ1-2; weak D call: TRBD1 (5 bases). This CDR3 is 12 amino acids long. Deletions cut 0 bases from V and 8 bases from J, with 10 bases between. CDR1 and CDR2 from the germline V gene are SQVTM and ANQGSEA. The CDR3 nucleotides are TGCAGCGTTGAAGATCCGCAGGGCGGCTACACCTTC. As protein: CSVEDPQGGYTF.

This chain connects TRBV11-3 to TRBJ2-2; no clear D. Germline V gene lookup returns CDR1 SGHNT and CDR2 YENEEA. This CDR3 contains 17 residues. The ends were cut back, 5 bases at V and 5 bases at J, with 21 bases in the middle. CDR3 in DNA: TGTGCCAGCAGCCCCGGCCCCTCCAAGGAGCAGACCGGGGAGCTGTTTTTT. It encodes CASSPGPSKEQTGELFF.

This sequence joins TRBV5-1 and TRBJ1-1, with D unclear. The CDR3 loop spans 13 amino acids. Germline V gene sequence: CDR1 SGHRS, CDR2 YFSETQ. The ends were cut back, 3 bases at V and 1 base at J, with 7 bases in the middle. CDR3 protein: CASSYKKNTEAFF. The CDR3 bases are TGCGCCAGCAGCTATAAGAAGAACACTGAAGCTTTCTTT.

V usage is TRBV6-5 and J usage is TRBJ2-5; 7 nucleotides line up with TRBD2. Per germline, CDR1 MNHEY and CDR2 SVGAGI. V lost 4 bases and J lost 5; bases outside the gene matches: 7. The CDR3 is made up of 14 amino acids. The CDR3 coding sequence is TGTGCCAGCAGTTTCCTCGGGGGGACGGAGACCCAGTACTTC. Protein sequence: CASSFLGGTETQYF.

V and J are TRBV5-1 and TRBJ1-6; D gene ambiguous. Trimming removed 0 bases from V and 10 bases from J, with 17 bases in between. The CDR3 consists of 16 residues. CDR1 is SGHRS, CDR2 YFSETQ, per germline. CDR3 DNA: TGCGCCAGCAGCTTGGGTACTGTTTCCTACGGATCACCCCTCCACTTT. It codes for CASSLGTVSYGSPLHF.

V usage is TRBV7-9 and J usage is TRBJ1-2; D possibly corresponds to TRBD1 (5 bases). V was shortened by 4 bases and J by 3 bases, with 15 bases between the two germline ends. This CDR3 is 15 amino acids long. CDR1 and CDR2 from the germline V gene are SEHNR and FQNEAQ (reference sequence). The CDR3 DNA sequence: TGTGCCAGCAGCTCCGGGACGGCAGATGACTATGGCTACACCTTC. Translated: CASSSGTADDYGYTF.

V and J are TRBV5-1 and TRBJ2-3, with 11 bases aligning to TRBD2. CDR3 length equals 18 residues. V lost 6 bases, J lost 7 bases, and 19 bases stayed unmatched. The germline V gene has CDR1 SGHRS and CDR2 YFSETQ. DNA for the CDR3: TGCGCCAGCAACCCGCCGGGACTAGCGGATACTGCACTATATACGCAGTATTTT. It yields the protein CASNPPGLADTALYTQYF.

This sequence joins TRBV19 and TRBJ1-5; D is uncertain. The CDR3 length is 14 residues. Looked up from germline, CDR1 is LNHDA and CDR2 is SQIVND (reference sequence). Trimming stripped 7 bases from V and 0 bases from J, with 10 bases between. Here the CDR3 DNA reads TGTGCCAGTATCGGACTGTATAGCAATCAGCCCCAGCATTTT. Protein product: CASIGLYSNQPQHF.

V and J are TRBV28 and TRBJ2-6, with D maybe TRBD1 (5 bases). CDR1 is MDHEN and CDR2 is SYDVKM in the germline V gene. V lost 7 bases to trimming and J lost 8 bases, with 12 bases between them. This CDR3 is built from 13 residues. The CDR3 bases are TGTGCCAGCACACGAAAGGGGACCAACGTCCTGACTTTC. This encodes CASTRKGTNVLTF.

This chain uses TRBV5-4 with TRBJ1-3; D uncertain. This CDR3 region has 13 residues. Germline CDR1 and CDR2: SGHNT and YYREEE (reference sequence). V was shortened by 1 base and J by 4 bases, with 6 bases between the two germline ends. The CDR3 here is CASSLLEGNTIYF. CDR3 sequence (DNA): TGTGCCAGCAGCTTGTTGGAGGGAAACACCATATATTTT.

The V gene is TRBV6-5, the J gene TRBJ2-1; the D is unclear. The CDR3 runs to 14 residues. Germline values: CDR1 MNHEY, CDR2 SVGAGI. The V end lost 7 bases, the J end lost 6 bases, and 16 bases lay between the germline ends. CDR3 nucleotide sequence: TGTGCCAGCAATCTTAGTCCCGTTTCCAATGAGCAGTTCTTC. This codes for CASNLSPVSNEQFF.

This chain connects TRBV18 to TRBJ2-7; 7 bases match TRBD2. The germline CDR1 and CDR2 sequences are KGHSH and LQKENI. This CDR3 is built from 14 residues. Unmatched junction bases numbered 7, after V lost 2 bases and J lost 6 bases. The CDR3 DNA sequence: TGTGCCAGCTCACCAACGGGAGGTGGGGGCGAGCAGTACTTC. This gives the protein CASSPTGGGGEQYF. Looking up the rest from reference TRBV18 and TRBJ2-7 gives the full variable domain: NAGVMQNPRHLVRRRGQEARLRCSPMKGHSHVYWYRQLPEEGLKFMVYLQKENIIDESGMPKERFSAEFPKEGPSILRIQQVVRGDSAAYFCASSPTGGGGEQYFGPGTRLTVT.

The chain has TRBV6-6 and TRBJ1-5; tentative D call: TRBD1 (6 bases). This CDR3 has 14 amino acids. Germline CDR1 and CDR2: MNHNY and SVGAGI (reference sequence). V lost 6 bases and J 7 bases, leaving 16 bases between the germline ends. The CDR3 DNA is TGTGCCAGCAGCCTTCTGGGACAAGGGCAGCCCCAGCATTTT. Its translation is CASSLLGQGQPQHF.

About this clone itself: This specimen includes other DNA sequences encoding the same CDR3. The gene calls are TRBV10-3 and TRBJ2-1; TRBD2 aligns across 10 bases. The CDR3 is 14 amino acids. V dropped 4 bases and J dropped 5; count of bases not matched to a gene: 2. Germline-derived CDR1 and CDR2 are ENHRY and SYGVKD. CDR3 residues: CAISGLAGNNEQFF. As DNA, the CDR3 is TGTGCCATCAGTGGACTAGCGGGTAACAATGAGCAGTTCTTC.

The genes are TRBV5-1 and TRBJ2-7; D unclear. V was cut by 2 bases and J by 0 bases, with 12 bases left in between. This CDR3 has 15 residues. Germline loops: CDR1 SGHRS, CDR2 YFSETQ. The CDR3 DNA reads TGCGCCAGCAGCTTAATCGCGGCAAACTCCTACGAGCAGTACTTC. The encoded protein is CASSLIAANSYEQYF.